The rows below give T cell receptor beta chains drawn from one sample of a study of T cell responses to AZD1222 COVID-19 vaccine. The repertoire was sequenced with immunoSEQ multiplex PCR; TCRdb's copy has only in-frame clones and lacks some. The sample holds under 80,000 clones, roughly four fifths seen once. The sample in question was peripheral blood, obtained 28 days after the second AZD1222 dose. These receptors all come from an adult who received the AZD1222 COVID-19 vaccine. The CDR3 runs from the conserved cysteine through the conserved F or W. A D gene is named only where the DNA matches it firmly. The size field is filled for only some rows; it gives once, few, many or a size class.

length | size | J | V | D | CDR3 | DNA
16 | - | TRBJ2-5 | TRBV14 | TRBD2 | CASSQGLAGGKETQYF | TGTGCCAGCAGCCAAGGACTAGCGGGAGGGAAAGAGACCCAGTACTTC
14 | - | TRBJ2-1 | TRBV6-5 | TRBD1 | CATIPPGQTNEQFF | TGTGCCACCATACCTCCGGGACAGACTAATGAGCAGTTCTTC
15 | - | TRBJ2-7 | TRBV18 | TRBD1 | CASSPSDRGSYEQYF | TGTGCCAGCTCACCATCCGACAGGGGATCCTACGAGCAGTACTTC
13 | - | TRBJ2-7 | TRBV7-8 | - | CASSGDSSYEQYF | TGTGCCAGCAGCGGGGATAGCTCCTACGAGCAGTACTTC
15 | - | TRBJ2-2 | TRBV28 | TRBD2 | CASSGSSGNTGELFF | TGTGCCAGCAGCGGTTCTAGCGGGAACACCGGGGAGCTGTTTTTT
16 | - | TRBJ2-3 | TRBV6-5 | TRBD2 | CASSYSGGRISDTQYF | TGTGCCAGCAGTTACTCCGGCGGGAGGATTTCAGATACGCAGTATTTT
14 | - | TRBJ2-7 | TRBV6-1 | - | CASSEGLSLGEQYF | TGTGCCAGCAGTGAAGGACTGAGCCTCGGCGAGCAGTACTTC
13 | few | TRBJ1-2 | TRBV23-1 | TRBD1 | CASRGTVHIGYTF | TGCGCCAGCAGGGGGACAGTGCATATTGGCTACACCTTC
15 | - | TRBJ2-7 | TRBV15 | - | CATSRDGGFAYEQYF | TGTGCCACCAGCAGAGACGGAGGTTTTGCCTACGAGCAGTACTTC
15 | - | TRBJ1-6 | TRBV3-1/TRBV3-2 | - | CASSQGLGVASPLHF | TGTGCCAGCAGCCAAGGGCTCGGGGTCGCTTCACCCCTCCACTTT
14 | - | TRBJ1-4 | TRBV28 | TRBD1 | CASRNGQGLEKLFF | TGTGCCAGCAGAAATGGACAGGGGCTCGAAAAACTGTTTTTT
16 | - | TRBJ2-2 | TRBV7-9 | - | CASSTEGWTITGELFF | TGTGCCAGCAGCACGGAGGGGTGGACAATTACCGGGGAGCTGTTTTTT
13 | few | TRBJ1-2 | TRBV27 | TRBD1 | CASGDRGPYGYTF | TGTGCCAGCGGGGACAGGGGCCCCTATGGCTACACCTTC
15 | once | TRBJ2-5 | TRBV24-1 | - | CATSERGATQETQYF | TGTGCCACCAGTGAGAGGGGCGCTACGCAAGAGACCCAGTACTTC
12 | - | TRBJ2-7 | TRBV29-1 | - | CSAMTTSYEQYF | TGCAGCGCGATGACTACCTCCTACGAGCAGTACTTC
17 | - | TRBJ2-1 | TRBV14 | TRBD2 | CASSQVPTGGPKNEQFF | TGTGCCAGCAGCCAAGTGCCTACGGGAGGGCCGAAGAATGAGCAGTTCTTC
14 | - | TRBJ1-1 | TRBV14 | - | CASSHPGPGTEAFF | TGTGCCAGCAGCCATCCCGGGCCGGGCACTGAAGCTTTCTTT
13 | once | TRBJ1-5 | TRBV7-7 | - | CASSLGLNQPQHF | TGTGCTAGCAGCTTAGGGCTTAATCAGCCCCAGCATTTT
15 | - | TRBJ1-5 | TRBV19 | - | CASSMVSESNQPQHF | TGTGCCAGTAGTATGGTATCCGAGAGCAATCAGCCCCAGCATTTT
14 | - | TRBJ2-2 | TRBV9 | - | CASSVDSYGGELFF | TGTGCCAGCAGCGTAGACAGTTACGGCGGGGAGCTGTTTTTT
15 | - | TRBJ2-5 | TRBV30 | TRBD1 | CAWRKQGARQETQYF | TGTGCCTGGAGAAAACAGGGGGCCCGACAAGAGACCCAGTACTTC
21 | - | TRBJ2-7 | TRBV4-1 | TRBD2 | CASSQDLIVGLAGGPAYEQYF | TGCGCCAGCAGCCAAGATTTGATCGTCGGACTAGCGGGAGGCCCAGCTTACGAGCAGTACTTC
16 | - | TRBJ1-1 | TRBV19 | TRBD1 | CASSIEGDSFGTEAFF | TGTGCCAGTAGTATAGAGGGGGACAGCTTCGGCACTGAAGCTTTCTTT
15 | - | TRBJ1-5 | TRBV7-8 | - | CASSRKATSNQPQHF | TGTGCCAGCAGCCGCAAGGCGACTAGCAATCAGCCCCAGCATTTT
12 | - | TRBJ2-5 | TRBV10-2 | - | CASSESPETQYF | TGCGCCAGCAGTGAGTCCCCGGAGACCCAGTACTTC
12 | - | TRBJ1-6 | TRBV28 | - | CASSPDMGRRDF | TGTGCCAGCAGCCCAGATATGGGTCGGCGAGATTTT
16 | - | TRBJ1-3 | TRBV2 | - | CASSDPRESSGNTIYF | TGTGCCAGCAGTGACCCCAGAGAGAGCTCTGGAAACACCATATATTTT
14 | - | TRBJ2-7 | TRBV21-1 | - | CASSIPGQTYEQYF | TGTGCCAGCAGCATACCGGGACAGACCTACGAGCAGTACTTC
18 | few | TRBJ2-6 | TRBV28 | - | CASSLSGNLNSGANVLTF | TGTGCCAGCAGTCTCTCAGGCAATCTTAACTCTGGGGCCAACGTCCTGACTTTC
13 | once | TRBJ2-7 | TRBV2 | - | CASNIGLGYEQYF | TGTGCCAGCAACATAGGGTTGGGCTACGAGCAGTACTTC
14 | - | TRBJ2-2 | TRBV28 | - | CASSYRRNTGELFF | TGTGCCAGCAGTTACCGTCGAAACACCGGGGAGCTGTTTTTT
15 | once | TRBJ2-5 | TRBV18 | - | CASSPPGGGRGTQYF | TGTGCCAGCTCACCACCGGGAGGGGGCCGCGGGACCCAGTACTTC
14 | once | TRBJ2-1 | TRBV4-1 | - | CASSQDGPRDEQFF | TGCGCCAGCAGCCAAGATGGCCCCCGCGATGAGCAGTTCTTC
12 | - | TRBJ2-3 | TRBV12-3/TRBV12-4 | - | CASSVITDTQYF | TGTGCCAGCAGTGTAATCACAGATACGCAGTATTTT
17 | - | TRBJ2-1 | TRBV6-1 | TRBD2 | CASSEMGGRAIYNEQFF | TGTGCCAGCAGTGAAATGGGCGGGAGGGCCATTTACAATGAGCAGTTCTTC
15 | - | TRBJ1-5 | TRBV30 | - | CAWSLKPGSNQPQHF | TGTGCCTGGAGTCTAAAACCAGGTAGCAATCAGCCCCAGCATTTT
18 | - | TRBJ2-3 | TRBV28 | TRBD2 | CASRIPVGLAGYTDTQYF | TGTGCCAGCAGAATACCTGTCGGACTAGCGGGTTACACAGATACGCAGTATTTT
15 | - | TRBJ2-3 | TRBV5-1 | - | CASSWTRGTTDTQYF | TGCGCCAGCAGCTGGACTAGGGGGACCACAGATACGCAGTATTTT
17 | - | TRBJ2-1 | TRBV28 | TRBD2 | CATDTGTSGMGWNEQFF | TGTGCCACCGACACCGGGACTAGCGGGATGGGATGGAATGAGCAGTTCTTC
14 | - | TRBJ2-5 | TRBV25-1 | TRBD1 | CASSPRGNQETQYF | TGTGCCAGCAGTCCCAGGGGGAATCAAGAGACCCAGTACTTC
15 | - | TRBJ1-1 | TRBV27 | - | CASSFSLQGTTEAFF | TGTGCCAGCAGTTTCAGTTTGCAAGGGACAACTGAAGCTTTCTTT
16 | - | TRBJ2-6 | TRBV5-8 | - | CASSLPVTSGANVLTF | TGTGCCAGCAGCTTGCCAGTCACCTCTGGGGCCAACGTCCTGACTTTC
14 | - | TRBJ2-5 | TRBV9 | - | CASSDHSYQETQYF | TGTGCCAGCAGCGATCACAGCTATCAAGAGACCCAGTACTTC
15 | - | TRBJ1-1 | TRBV5-6 | - | CASSLAELGSFEAFF | TGTGCCAGCAGCTTGGCAGAATTGGGTTCCTTTGAAGCTTTCTTT
16 | once | TRBJ2-7 | TRBV5-1 | TRBD1 | CASSGGQGVSPYEQYF | TGCGCCAGCAGCGGGGGACAGGGGGTTTCGCCCTACGAGCAGTACTTC
12 | few | TRBJ1-1 | TRBV29-1 | - | CGLWRGGTEAFF | TGCGGTTTGTGGAGGGGAGGAACTGAAGCTTTCTTT
13 | - | TRBJ2-1 | TRBV19 | - | CASSISRSGEQFF | TGTGCCAGTAGTATATCCCGCAGCGGAGAGCAGTTCTTC
14 | - | TRBJ2-7 | TRBV5-1 | - | CASSSGPYSYEQYF | TGCGCCAGCAGTTCTGGACCTTACTCCTACGAGCAGTACTTC
15 | - | TRBJ2-1 | TRBV6-5 | TRBD1 | CASSYPGQGGQEQFF | TGTGCCAGCAGTTACCCCGGACAGGGCGGTCAGGAGCAGTTCTTC
17 | - | TRBJ2-7 | TRBV9 | TRBD2 | CASSVGTSGSFTYEQYF | TGTGCCAGCAGCGTCGGGACTAGCGGGAGTTTCACCTACGAGCAGTACTTC
14 | few | TRBJ1-5 | TRBV7-2 | TRBD1 | CASSPSGGNQPQHF | TGTGCCAGCAGTCCCTCAGGGGGAAATCAGCCCCAGCATTTT
15 | - | TRBJ2-1 | TRBV7-9 | TRBD2 | CASSLGRAQSNEQFF | TGTGCCAGCAGCCTAGGGAGGGCGCAGAGCAATGAGCAGTTCTTC
14 | - | TRBJ1-2 | TRBV6-4 | - | CASKLDGTNYGYTF | TGTGCCAGCAAGTTAGACGGGACTAACTATGGCTACACCTTC